A selection of T cell receptor beta chains follows, all from one sample in a study of radiotherapy plus CTLA-4 blockade in lung cancer. Data came from immunoSEQ multiplex PCR; TCRdb stores just in-frame clones and leaves some out. Here the sample spans 70,000 to 85,000 clones, nearly 75% being singletons. Sequences were derived from peripheral blood, sampled from a patient treated with radiotherapy plus ipilimumab. The receptor set was obtained from a human donor with non-small cell lung cancer whose response to radiotherapy plus ipilimumab could not be evaluated. Each CDR3 is given with its conserved first and last residue.

>TRBJ1-2|TRBV19|13
CASRFDSNYGYTF
>TRBJ2-4|TRBV7-2|16
CASSFGSGQGQNIQYF
>TRBJ1-6|TRBV19|14
CASSIGGSHSPLHF
>TRBJ1-5|TRBV18|14
CASSGTVSNQPQHF
>TRBJ2-7|TRBV18|12
CASSSRAYEQYF
>TRBJ2-7|TRBV19|14
CASSPLGVSYEQYF
>TRBJ1-2|TRBV28|12
CASSSDSLGYTF
>TRBJ2-2|TRBV5-1|15
CASSLDRVDTGELFF
>TRBJ2-3|TRBV4-1|17
CASSQAGTSGNTDTQYF
>TRBJ1-2|TRBV5-6|15
CASSLYGGGGYGYTF
>TRBJ2-1|TRBV27|17
CASSSSGGQAFYNEQFF
>TRBJ2-2|TRBV2|15
CASKSQGVPAGELFF
>TRBJ2-3|TRBV6-5|16
CASSYVSGSFADTQYF
>TRBJ1-2|TRBV11-3|14
CASSPRTGYYGYTF
>TRBJ2-7|TRBV4-1|15
CASSQVSESSYEQYF
>TRBJ1-4|TRBV30|15
CAWSKGRSGNEKLFF
>TRBJ1-2|TRBV27|15
CASSFGRGGNYGYTF
>TRBJ2-1|TRBV5-4|16
CASSSVRLAGNNEQFF
>TRBJ2-7|TRBV5-1|14
CASSSAGGSYEQYF
>TRBJ2-1|TRBV5-1|20
CASSSKRDRGTSGDYNEQFF
>TRBJ1-1|TRBV5-1|13
CASSLGGQNEAFF
>TRBJ1-1|TRBV6-5|14
CASTERTVNTEAFF
>TRBJ1-4|TRBV7-9|17
CASRAKQGSATNEKLFF
>TRBJ2-2|TRBV4-1|19
CASSQPLFSFAENTGELFF
>TRBJ1-2|TRBV25-1|14
CASWTGYNNYGYTF
>TRBJ1-2|TRBV7-9|13
CASRGDRGYGYTF
>TRBJ1-2|TRBV5-1|14
CASTRDGGAYGYTF
>TRBJ2-3|TRBV13|14
CASSFETSTDTQYF
>TRBJ1-2|TRBV6-1|13
CASKRVAGYGYTF
>TRBJ2-2|TRBV15|16
CATSGTSGVLGGELFF
>TRBJ1-2|TRBV23-1|16
CASSQPPGQGVYGYTF
>TRBJ2-5|TRBV10-3|14
CAISESNGQETQYF
>TRBJ1-6|TRBV7-9|18
CASSSMVGTEGTNSPLHF
>TRBJ2-2|TRBV2|15
CASSEISGNTGELFF
>TRBJ1-2|TRBV7-9|15
CASSLLTGTGHGYTF
>TRBJ2-7|TRBV9|14
CASSVAEGNYEQYF
>TRBJ2-1|TRBV7-9|15
CASSGRASGNVEQFF